Here is one TCR beta chain with its context. These data originate in a study of cytomegalovirus exposure and HLA in healthy donors. It was with 60 Vbeta and 13 Jbeta primers that the PCR ran. Only in-frame clones appear in the TCRdb table, and some are missing; sequencing was by immunoSEQ multiplex PCR. Altogether approximately 32,000 clones are present, approximately 82% being singletons, with the ten largest covering approximately 4%. After removal of 1 base from V and 13 bases from J, the junction contained 15 bases not matched to a gene. Germline lookup yields CDR1 SGHAT and CDR2 FQNNGV. The CDR3 has 17 residues.

This receptor was obtained from a woman aged 18-29 years in good health and CMV-seronegative. The rearrangement links TRBV11-2 to TRBJ1-6; TRBD1 matches at 8 bases. Sequenced: PBMCs. The CDR3 DNA is TGTGCCAGCAGCTTAGTGGGGACAGGTGCCTTCTTGAAGCCCCTCCACTTT. Protein: CASSLVGTGAFLKPLHF. Full variable domain (missing parts from reference TRBV11-2 and TRBJ1-6): EAGVAQSPRYKIIEKRQSVAFWCNPISGHATLYWYQQILGQGPKLLIQFQNNGVVDDSQLPKDRFSAERLKGVDSTLKIQPAKLEDSAVYLCASSLVGTGAFLKPLHFGNGTRLTVT.